This T cell receptor (beta chain) appears in the sequencing data of a study of memory CD4+ T cells and cytomegalovirus serostatus. Overall study context: Donors were healthy Belgian adults, 10 or so CMV seropositive and some 24 seronegative.

Some clones are missing from TCRdb's copy, which holds only in-frame ones; the method was immunoSEQ multiplex PCR. Of 41,000 or so clones in the sample, around 79% are singletons; the top ten hold about 0.79%. The CDR3 length is 14 residues. The germline CDR1 and CDR2 sequences are ENHRY and SYGVKD. The V segment lost 2 bases and the J segment 9 bases; nucleotides outside the gene matches: 9. Single viable CD3+CD4+CD8-CD45RO+ cells were sorted as the memory CD4+ T cells. The sequenced material came from memory CD4+ T cells from blood. The clonotype comes from an adult in good health and CMV-seronegative. This sequence joins TRBV10-3 and TRBJ2-7; 8 bases are shared with TRBD2. This CDR3 is CAISETSGDRGQYF. In DNA, the CDR3 is TGTGCCATCAGTGAGACTAGCGGAGACCGGGGGCAGTACTTC.